This passage covers 29 T cell receptor beta chains from one sample sequenced in a study of cytomegalovirus exposure and HLA in healthy donors. Amplification used 60 Vbeta primers and 13 Jbeta primers. The protocol was immunoSEQ multiplex PCR, while the TCRdb copy is restricted to in-frame clones and leaves out a portion. The sample records roughly 150,000 clones, 77% being singletons. Sequencing was done on a sample of PBMCs. The receptors shown here come from a male donor in good health and CMV-seronegative.

This rearrangement joins TRBV7-9 to TRBJ2-1, with unresolved D. Looked up from germline, CDR1 is SEHNR and CDR2 is FQNEAQ (reference sequence). This CDR3 region has 12 residues. V lost 11 bases to trimming and J lost 5 bases, with 13 bases between them. CDR3 sequence (DNA): TGTGCCGGAGTGGCCCTACACAATGAGCAGTTCTTC. Amino acids: CAGVALHNEQFF.

The chain has TRBV27 and TRBJ2-7; 10 bases match TRBD1. The J segment lost 2 bases and the V segment lost 5 bases, leaving 3 bases of the junction unmatched. CDR3 size: 14 residues. Looked up from germline, CDR1 is MNHEY and CDR2 is SMNVEV (reference sequence). The CDR3 sequence: CASSRDRGPYEQYF. For the CDR3, the DNA is TGTGCCAGCAGTAGGGACAGGGGACCCTACGAGCAGTACTTC.

The chain couples TRBV15 to TRBJ2-7, with 7 nucleotides matching TRBD1. V lost 1 base and J lost 0; bases outside the gene matches: 0. This CDR3 spans 14 amino acids. Germline CDR1 is LNHNV and CDR2 is YYDKDF (reference sequence). CDR3 sequence: CATSRGDSSYEQYF. DNA of the CDR3: TGTGCCACCAGCAGAGGGGACAGCTCCTACGAGCAGTACTTC.

The chain combines TRBV2 with TRBJ2-2; D remains unclear. CDR1 and CDR2 (germline): SNHLY, FYNNEI. This CDR3 spans 15 amino acids. V lost 1 base to trimming and J lost 4 bases, with 10 bases between them. In nucleotides, the CDR3 is TGTGCCAGCAGTGAAGTGCAGCGATTCACCGGGGAGCTGTTTTTT. Translation gives CASSEVQRFTGELFF. The full variable domain, completed using reference TRBV2 and TRBJ2-2, is EPEVTQTPSHQVTQMGQEVILRCVPISNHLYFYWYRQILGQKVEFLVSFYNNEISEKSEIFDDQFSVERPDGSNFTLKIRSTKLEDSAMYFCASSEVQRFTGELFFGEGSRLTVL.

The chain uses TRBV7-8 and TRBJ1-2; D not resolved. CDR3 length: 16 amino acids. Germline V gene data show CDR1 as SGHVS and CDR2 as FQNEAQ. V was cut by 5 bases and J by 4 bases, with 20 bases left in between. This CDR3 reads CASSLSGVKPLYGYTF. The CDR3 nucleotides are TGTGCCAGCAGCCTAAGTGGAGTTAAGCCCCTCTATGGCTACACCTTC.

The chain employs TRBV28 and TRBJ2-7; 11 bases match TRBD2. With 7 bases clipped from V and 3 bases from J, the junction kept 5 bases outside the gene matches. There are 14 residues in the CDR3. CDR1 is MDHEN, CDR2 SYDVKM, per germline. The DNA of the CDR3 is TGTGCCAGCAAAACCGGGACTAGCGGCTACGAGCAGTACTTC. The encoded protein is CASKTGTSGYEQYF.

This chain links TRBV5-4 with TRBJ2-1; 9 bases agree with TRBD1. This CDR3 is 15 amino acids long. J lost 9 bases, V lost 5 bases, and 12 bases had no gene match. CDR1 is SGHNT, CDR2 YYREEE, per germline (reference sequence). The CDR3 region is CASSFDRTGALEQFF. CDR3 DNA: TGTGCCAGCAGTTTTGATAGGACAGGGGCACTTGAGCAGTTCTTC.

In this sample, this clone turned up once. V and J are TRBV10-3 and TRBJ2-1, with D unresolved. Trimming shortened V by 0 bases and J by 6 bases, and 12 bases separated the two germline ends. The germline gives CDR1 ENHRY, CDR2 SYGVKD. The CDR3 totals 15 residues. The CDR3 loop is CAISESTYLGNEQFF. DNA of the CDR3: TGTGCCATCAGTGAGTCGACTTACCTCGGCAATGAGCAGTTCTTC.

This rearrangement joins TRBV19 to TRBJ2-7, with 10 nucleotides matching TRBD1. With 4 bases clipped from V and 3 bases from J, the junction kept 3 bases outside the gene matches. Germline CDR1 and CDR2: LNHDA and SQIVND (reference sequence). The CDR3 consists of 14 residues. The CDR3: CASSTTGGRYEQYF. In nucleotides, the CDR3 is TGTGCCAGTAGTACGACAGGGGGCCGCTACGAGCAGTACTTC. Combining the CDR3 with reference TRBV19 and TRBJ2-7 gives the whole variable domain DGGITQSPKYLFRKEGQNVTLSCEQNLNHDAMYWYRQDPGQGLRLIYYSQIVNDFQKGDIAEGYSVSREKKESFPLTVTSAQKNPTAFYLCASSTTGGRYEQYFGPGTRLTVT.

The rearrangement uses TRBV4-2 and TRBJ2-5; D is possibly TRBD2 (5 bases). Germline V lookup: CDR1 LGHNA, CDR2 YNFKEQ. The CDR3 spans 12 residues. Trimming removed 1 base at V and 7 bases at J, with 7 bases between. The CDR3 region is CASSQGEWTQYF. The DNA of the CDR3 is TGTGCCAGCAGCCAAGGGGAGTGGACCCAGTACTTC.

This chain links TRBV19 with TRBJ1-1, with D uncertain. Germline CDR1 reads LNHDA; CDR2 reads SQIVND (reference sequence). The CDR3 consists of 13 residues. V dropped 5 bases and J dropped 5 bases, with 12 bases sitting between them. The DNA for the CDR3 is TGTGCCAGTAGTGGCGACCCGAGGACTGAAGCTTTCTTT. Amino acid sequence: CASSGDPRTEAFF.

V and J are TRBV19 and TRBJ1-5, with TRBD1 as a possible D gene (5 bases). This CDR3 spans 14 amino acids. The germline V and J ends were trimmed by 5 bases and 3 bases, with 11 bases remaining between them. Germline assignment: CDR1 LNHDA and CDR2 SQIVND (reference sequence). The CDR3, as DNA: TGTGCCAGTAGTGTGCAGGGATACAATCAGCCCCAGCATTTT. Translating gives CASSVQGYNQPQHF.

This chain joins TRBV9 and TRBJ2-1, with 8 bases fitting TRBD1. J was trimmed by 2 bases and V by 2 bases; bases with no gene match: 3. The CDR3 has 15 residues. Per the germline V gene, CDR1 is SGDLS and CDR2 is YYNGEE. CDR3 sequence: CASSVAGGPYNEQFF. The CDR3 DNA sequence: TGTGCCAGCAGCGTGGCAGGGGGCCCCTACAATGAGCAGTTCTTC.

The chain recombines TRBV6-5 with TRBJ2-7, with D perhaps matching TRBD2 (5 bases). Germline CDR1 and CDR2: MNHEY and SVGAGI. The V gene lost 0 bases and the J gene lost 8 bases, with 11 bases spanning the gap. CDR3 length equals 13 residues. This chain's CDR3 is CASSYSWAGQQYF. DNA for the CDR3: TGTGCCAGCAGTTACTCGTGGGCGGGCCAGCAGTACTTC.

The chain carries TRBV28 and TRBJ2-5; D is uncertain. From germline, CDR1 is MDHEN and CDR2 SYDVKM. The CDR3 has 13 amino acids. The V and J ends lost 1 base and 2 bases respectively, with 5 bases between them. The CDR3 reads CASSLFQQETQYF. The CDR3, as DNA: TGTGCCAGCAGTTTATTCCAACAAGAGACCCAGTACTTC.

The V and J genes are TRBV4-3 and TRBJ2-7; TRBD1 matches 8 bases. After removal of 3 bases from V and 6 bases from J, the junction contained 1 base not matched to a gene. From germline, CDR1 is LGHNA and CDR2 YSLEER. This CDR3 is 12 amino acids long. CDR3 sequence: CASSQDRAEQYF. In DNA, the CDR3 is TGCGCCAGCAGCCAGGACAGGGCCGAGCAGTACTTC.

This sequence joins TRBV19 and TRBJ2-5; 7 nucleotides match TRBD2. Germline-derived CDR1 and CDR2 are LNHDA and SQIVND (reference sequence). CDR3 length: 16 residues. J lost 6 bases, V lost 3 bases, and 13 bases had no gene match. CDR3 sequence: CASSIPGRRGLQTQYF. CDR3 coding DNA: TGTGCCAGTAGTATTCCTGGACGAAGGGGACTACAGACCCAGTACTTC.

This clone was found once. V usage is TRBV12-5 and J usage is TRBJ2-5, with a tentative D call TRBD2 (5 bases). The V end was cut by 7 bases, the J end by 7 bases, with 13 bases between. Per the germline V gene, CDR1 is LGHNT and CDR2 is FRNRAP. The CDR3 runs to 12 residues. The CDR3 here is CASAHPAGTQYF. In DNA form, the CDR3 reads TGTGCTAGTGCCCACCCTGCGGGGACCCAGTACTTC.

The DNA for the CDR3 is TGCAGCGTTGATTCAGGGGACGGTGGCTACACCTTC. Translating gives CSVDSGDGGYTF. The chain carries TRBV29-1 and TRBJ1-2, with a tentative D call TRBD1 (6 bases). The CDR3 runs 12 residues. The ends were cut back, 3 bases at V and 7 bases at J, with 12 bases in the middle. Per the germline V gene, CDR1 is SQVTM and CDR2 is ANQGSEA. Complete variable domain (other parts from reference TRBV29-1 and TRBJ1-2): SAVISQKPSRDICQRGTSLTIQCQVDSQVTMMFWYRQQPGQSLTLIATANQGSEATYESGFVIDKFPISRPNLTFSTLTVSNMSPEDSSIYLCSVDSGDGGYTFGSGTRLTVV.

V usage is TRBV19 and J usage is TRBJ1-5; a weak D match, TRBD1 (5 bases). The ends were cut back, 4 bases at V and 6 bases at J, with 16 bases in the middle. The CDR3 runs to 15 residues. From germline, CDR1 is LNHDA and CDR2 SQIVND (reference sequence). The CDR3 is CASSSWGGVSQPQHF. In nucleotides, the CDR3 is TGTGCCAGTAGTAGTTGGGGGGGGGTGAGTCAGCCCCAGCATTTT.

The chain links TRBV27 to TRBJ2-7; TRBD1 aligns across 9 bases. Trimming cost V 4 bases and J 11 bases; bases outside gene matches: 3. The CDR3 runs to 11 residues. Germline CDR1 is MNHEY and CDR2 is SMNVEV (reference sequence). CDR3 region: CASSSRDREYF. For the CDR3, the DNA is TGTGCCAGCAGTTCCCGGGACAGGGAGTACTTC.

The V and J genes are TRBV6-4 and TRBJ1-1, with 12 bases identical to TRBD1. Germline V gene lookup returns CDR1 MRHNA and CDR2 SNTAGT. The CDR3 is made up of 15 amino acids. Trimming cost V 3 bases and J 2 bases; bases outside gene matches: 1. This CDR3 is CASSDGTGGNTEAFF. For the CDR3, the DNA is TGTGCCAGCAGTGATGGGACAGGGGGCAACACTGAAGCTTTCTTT.

This clone was counted only a few times. The V and J genes are TRBV11-1 and TRBJ2-5; 7 bases fit TRBD2. Germline assignment: CDR1 SGHAT and CDR2 FQDESV (reference sequence). Trimming cost V 1 base and J 5 bases; bases outside gene matches: 4. The CDR3 length is 14 residues. The CDR3 spells CASSLDIGRETQYF. As DNA, the CDR3 is TGTGCCAGCAGCTTAGACATCGGGAGGGAGACCCAGTACTTC.

This clone was observed once. The gene calls are TRBV5-5 and TRBJ2-5, with D uncertain. The DNA end favors TRBJ2-7, so the J call may be wrong. Germline V gene sequence: CDR1 SGHKS, CDR2 YYEKEE (reference sequence). CDR3 length: 13 amino acids. This chain's CDR3 is CASSLNGPYEQYF. In DNA form, the CDR3 reads TGTGCCAGCAGCTTAAACGGTCCCTACGAGCAGTACTTC.

This clone was detected a few times. This chain joins TRBV4-3 and TRBJ2-3; tentatively, D is TRBD2 (6 bases). V was trimmed by 0 bases and J by 3 bases, leaving 13 bases between them. CDR1 LGHNA and CDR2 YSLEER come from the germline V gene. The CDR3 is 16 amino acids. CDR3 nucleotide sequence: TGCGCCAGCAGCCAAGATGGAGGGCGGCGGACAGATACGCAGTATTTT. This codes for CASSQDGGRRTDTQYF.

The chain combines TRBV5-6 with TRBJ2-7; 7 bases match TRBD1. The germline V gene has CDR1 SGHDT and CDR2 YYEEEE. The CDR3 has 12 residues. V was clipped by 2 bases and J by 6 bases; unmatched bases: 2. CDR3 DNA sequence: TGTGCCAGCAGCTTTACAGGGGTCGAGCAGTACTTC. This translates into CASSFTGVEQYF.

J is TRBJ2-7 and V is TRBV5-4; no definite D call. Germline V gene data show CDR1 as SGHNT and CDR2 as YYREEE (reference sequence). Trimming took off 0 bases at V and 6 bases at J, with 4 bases between the two ends. The CDR3 is made up of 11 amino acids. DNA for the CDR3: TGTGCCAGCAGCTTGGCTTCCGAGCAGTACTTC. Translating gives CASSLASEQYF.

This clone has only one observation. The chain employs TRBV7-9 and TRBJ1-3; D gene unclear. The CDR3 runs 18 residues. V was pared by 5 bases and J by 0 bases, with 20 bases between. Germline V gene sequence: CDR1 SEHNR, CDR2 FQNEAQ (reference sequence). The CDR3 loop reads CASSRPPKTPDSGNTIYF. As DNA, the CDR3 is TGTGCCAGCAGCCGCCCACCCAAGACTCCTGACTCTGGAAACACCATATATTTT.

The CDR3 DNA follows: TGTGCCAGCAGCCTTACGGACCAAGGGGCTGAAGCTTTCTTT. Translated, it gives CASSLTDQGAEAFF. The rearrangement joins TRBV11-2 to TRBJ1-1; tentative D call: TRBD1 (5 bases). CDR3 length: 14 residues. The V end lost 5 bases, the J end lost 6 bases, and 16 bases lay between the germline ends. Germline CDR1 SGHAT, CDR2 FQNNGV.